This T cell receptor beta chain was retrieved from a study of long-term antiretroviral therapy in people with HIV. The CDR3 totals 15 residues. V lost 3 bases, J lost 2 bases, and 14 bases lay in between. Germline V gene lookup returns CDR1 ENHRY and CDR2 SYGVKD. Study-level points and caveats: Pre-ART expanded clones dominated the repertoire at every time point.

A v3.0 immunoSEQ assay was performed at survey level. Clones were sequenced by immunoSEQ multiplex PCR, and TCRdb holds only the in-frame ones, with some missing. Here the sample spans approximately 24,000 clones, roughly 80% being singletons. As for this clone: The antigen remains unidentified.

This material consisted of unsorted PBMCs, taken 5.9 years after starting antiretroviral therapy. This chain joins TRBV10-3 and TRBJ2-7; D not resolved. The sequence derives from a man aged 25 to 40 with HIV. CDR3 protein: CAISDPGVKTYEQYF. CDR3 DNA sequence: TGTGCCATCAGTGATCCAGGCGTTAAAACCTACGAGCAGTACTTC.